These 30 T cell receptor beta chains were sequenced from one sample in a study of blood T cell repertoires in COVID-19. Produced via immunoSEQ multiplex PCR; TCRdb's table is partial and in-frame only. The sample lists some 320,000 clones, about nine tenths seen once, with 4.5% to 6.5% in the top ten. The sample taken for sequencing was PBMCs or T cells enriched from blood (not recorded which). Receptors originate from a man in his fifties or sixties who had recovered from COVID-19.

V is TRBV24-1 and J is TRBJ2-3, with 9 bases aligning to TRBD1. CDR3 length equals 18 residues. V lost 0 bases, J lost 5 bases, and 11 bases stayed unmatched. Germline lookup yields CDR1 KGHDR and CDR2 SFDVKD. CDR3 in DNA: TGTGCCACCAGTGATTTGCCCCGCGGGACAGGGTCGATAGATACGCAGTATTTT. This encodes CATSDLPRGTGSIDTQYF.

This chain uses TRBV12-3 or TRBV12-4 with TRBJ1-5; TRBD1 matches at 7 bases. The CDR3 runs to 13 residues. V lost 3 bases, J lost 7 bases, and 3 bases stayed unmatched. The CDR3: CASSLTGSQPQHF. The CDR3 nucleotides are TGTGCCAGCAGTTTGACAGGGAGCCAGCCCCAGCATTTT.

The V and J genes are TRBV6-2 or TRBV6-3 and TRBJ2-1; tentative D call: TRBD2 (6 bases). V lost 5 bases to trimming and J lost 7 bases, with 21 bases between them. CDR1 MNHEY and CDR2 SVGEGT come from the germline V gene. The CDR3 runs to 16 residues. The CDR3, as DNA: TGTGCCAGCAGTCGATGGGACCCCGGAGGGGCAAATGAGCAGTTCTTC. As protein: CASSRWDPGGANEQFF.

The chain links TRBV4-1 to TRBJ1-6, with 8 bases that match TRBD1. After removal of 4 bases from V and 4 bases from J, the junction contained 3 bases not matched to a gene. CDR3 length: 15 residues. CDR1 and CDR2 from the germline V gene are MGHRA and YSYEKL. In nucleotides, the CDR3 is TGCGCCAGCAGCCCCCGGACAGGGTATAATTCACCCCTCCACTTT. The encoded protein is CASSPRTGYNSPLHF.

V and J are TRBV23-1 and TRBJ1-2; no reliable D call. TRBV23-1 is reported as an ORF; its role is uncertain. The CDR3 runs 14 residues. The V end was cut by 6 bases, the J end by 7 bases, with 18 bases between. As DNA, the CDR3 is TGCGCCAGCAGCGGGTTTTGGTTTTACTCTGGCTACACCTTC. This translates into CASSGFWFYSGYTF.

The CDR3 loop is CASKPGGGGANVLTF. The CDR3 nucleotides read TGTGCCAGCAAGCCAGGGGGCGGTGGGGCCAACGTCCTGACTTTC. The chain combines TRBV27 with TRBJ2-6, with 8 bases matching TRBD1. The CDR3 is 15 residues long. The germline gives CDR1 MNHEY, CDR2 SMNVEV (reference sequence). Germline trimming cut 7 bases from V and 3 bases from J; bases unmatched to any gene: 5. Supplemented by reference TRBV27 and TRBJ2-6, the full variable domain reads EAQVTQNPRYLITVTGKKLTVTCSQNMNHEYMSWYRQDPGLGLRQIYYSMNVEVTDKGDVPEGYKVSRKEKRNFPLILESPSPNQTSLYFCASKPGGGGANVLTFGAGSRLTVL.

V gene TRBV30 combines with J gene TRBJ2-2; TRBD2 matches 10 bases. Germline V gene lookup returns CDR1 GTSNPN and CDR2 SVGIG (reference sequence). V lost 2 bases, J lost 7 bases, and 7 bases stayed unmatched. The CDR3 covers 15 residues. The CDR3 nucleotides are TGTGCCTGGAGTTTCGCTAGCGGGAGCAGCGGGGAGCTGTTTTTT. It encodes CAWSFASGSSGELFF.

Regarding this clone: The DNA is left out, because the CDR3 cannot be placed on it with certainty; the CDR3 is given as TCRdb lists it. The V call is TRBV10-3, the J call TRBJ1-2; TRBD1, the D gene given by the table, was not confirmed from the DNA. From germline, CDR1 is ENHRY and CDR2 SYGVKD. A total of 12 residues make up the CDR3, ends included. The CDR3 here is CATVGQGTTVTF.

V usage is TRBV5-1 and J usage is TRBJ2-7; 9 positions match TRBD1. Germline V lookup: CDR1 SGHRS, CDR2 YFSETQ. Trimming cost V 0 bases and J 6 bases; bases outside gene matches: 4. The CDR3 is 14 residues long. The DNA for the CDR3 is TGCGCCAGCAGCTTGGGACAGGGGGTTGGCGAGCAGTACTTC. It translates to CASSLGQGVGEQYF.

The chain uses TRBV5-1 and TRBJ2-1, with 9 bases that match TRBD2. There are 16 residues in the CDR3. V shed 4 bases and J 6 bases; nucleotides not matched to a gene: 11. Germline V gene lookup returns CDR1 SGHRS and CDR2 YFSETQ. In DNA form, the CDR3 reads TGCGCCAGCAGCACCCGGGAGCGGGAGGTCGGCAATGAGCAGTTCTTC. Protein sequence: CASSTREREVGNEQFF. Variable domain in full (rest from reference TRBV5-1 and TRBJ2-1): KAGVTQTPRYLIKTRGQQVTLSCSPISGHRSVSWYQQTPGQGLQFLFEYFSETQRNKGNFPGRFSGRQFSNSRSEMNVSTLELGDSALYLCASSTREREVGNEQFFGPGTRLTVL.

This chain's CDR3 is CSVEEVGYGYTF. The CDR3 DNA reads as TGCAGCGTTGAAGAGGTCGGCTATGGCTACACCTTC. This rearrangement joins TRBV29-1 to TRBJ1-2; D uncertain. The germline V gene has CDR1 SQVTM and CDR2 ANQGSEA. This CDR3 contains 12 residues. V was pared by 0 bases and J by 4 bases, with 6 bases between.

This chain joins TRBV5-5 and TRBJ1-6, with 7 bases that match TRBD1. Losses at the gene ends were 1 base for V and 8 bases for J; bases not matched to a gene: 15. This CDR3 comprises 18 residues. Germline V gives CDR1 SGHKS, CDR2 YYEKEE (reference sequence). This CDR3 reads CASSLRGLWTGGDSPLHF. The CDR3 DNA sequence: TGTGCCAGCAGCTTGCGGGGTTTGTGGACAGGAGGGGATTCACCCCTCCACTTT.

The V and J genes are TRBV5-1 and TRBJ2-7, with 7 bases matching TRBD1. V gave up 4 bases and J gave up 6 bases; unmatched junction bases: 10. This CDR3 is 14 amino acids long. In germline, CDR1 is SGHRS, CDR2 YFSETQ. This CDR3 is CASSRTTGDGEQYF. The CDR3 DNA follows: TGCGCCAGCAGCCGCACTACAGGGGATGGCGAGCAGTACTTC. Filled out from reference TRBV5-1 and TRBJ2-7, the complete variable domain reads KAGVTQTPRYLIKTRGQQVTLSCSPISGHRSVSWYQQTPGQGLQFLFEYFSETQRNKGNFPGRFSGRQFSNSRSEMNVSTLELGDSALYLCASSRTTGDGEQYFGPGTRLTVT.

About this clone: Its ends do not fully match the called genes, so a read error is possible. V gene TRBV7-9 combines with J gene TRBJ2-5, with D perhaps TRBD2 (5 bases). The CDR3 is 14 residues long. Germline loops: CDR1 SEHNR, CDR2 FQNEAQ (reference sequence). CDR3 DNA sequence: TGTGCCAGCAGCCTTGGACTCAGCCAAGAGCCCCAGTACTTC. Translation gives CASSLGLSQEPQYF. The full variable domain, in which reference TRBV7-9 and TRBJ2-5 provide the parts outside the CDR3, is DTGVSQNPRHKITKRGQNVTFRCDPISEHNRLYWYRQTLGQGPEFLTYFQNEAQLEKSRLLSDRFSAERPKGSFSTLEIQRTEQGDSAMYLCASSLGLSQEPQYFGPGTRLLVL.

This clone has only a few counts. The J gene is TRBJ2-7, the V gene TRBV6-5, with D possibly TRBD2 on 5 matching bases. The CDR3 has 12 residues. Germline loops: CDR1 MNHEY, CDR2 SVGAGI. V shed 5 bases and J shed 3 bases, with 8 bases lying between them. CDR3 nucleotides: TGTGCCAGCAGTCTAAGCGGCTACGAGCAGTACTTC. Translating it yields CASSLSGYEQYF.

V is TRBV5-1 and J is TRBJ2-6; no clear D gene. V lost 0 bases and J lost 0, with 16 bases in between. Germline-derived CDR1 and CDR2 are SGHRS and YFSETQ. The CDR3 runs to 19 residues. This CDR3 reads CASSLVSGWISSGANVLTF. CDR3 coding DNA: TGCGCCAGCAGCTTGGTGTCGGGTTGGATAAGCTCTGGGGCCAACGTCCTGACTTTC. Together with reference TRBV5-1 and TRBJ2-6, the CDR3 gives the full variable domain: KAGVTQTPRYLIKTRGQQVTLSCSPISGHRSVSWYQQTPGQGLQFLFEYFSETQRNKGNFPGRFSGRQFSNSRSEMNVSTLELGDSALYLCASSLVSGWISSGANVLTFGAGSRLTVL.

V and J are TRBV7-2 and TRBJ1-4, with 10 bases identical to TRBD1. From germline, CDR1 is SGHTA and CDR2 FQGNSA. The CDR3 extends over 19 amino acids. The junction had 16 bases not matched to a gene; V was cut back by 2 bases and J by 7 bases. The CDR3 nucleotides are TGTGCCAGCAGCTTAAGGGAGACAGGGGGCCTCTTCGGTCGTGAAAAACTGTTTTTT. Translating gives CASSLRETGGLFGREKLFF.

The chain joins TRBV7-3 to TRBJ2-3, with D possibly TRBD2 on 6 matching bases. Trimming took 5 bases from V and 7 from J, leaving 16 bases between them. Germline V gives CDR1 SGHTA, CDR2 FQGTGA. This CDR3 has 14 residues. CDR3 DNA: TGTGCCAGCAGCCCTGGGGGGAGCTTCAATACGCAGTATTTT. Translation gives CASSPGGSFNTQYF.

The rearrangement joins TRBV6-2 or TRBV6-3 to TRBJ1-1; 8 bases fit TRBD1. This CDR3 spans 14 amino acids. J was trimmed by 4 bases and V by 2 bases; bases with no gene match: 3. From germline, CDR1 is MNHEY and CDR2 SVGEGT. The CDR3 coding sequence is TGTGCCAGCAGTTACGGACAGGGCTCCACTGAAGCTTTCTTT. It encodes CASSYGQGSTEAFF.

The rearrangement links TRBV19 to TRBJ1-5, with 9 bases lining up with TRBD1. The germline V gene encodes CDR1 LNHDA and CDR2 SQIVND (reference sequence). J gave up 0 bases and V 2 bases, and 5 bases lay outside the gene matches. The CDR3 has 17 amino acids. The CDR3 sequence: CASSITGGFNSNQPQHF. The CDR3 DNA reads TGTGCCAGTAGTATAACAGGGGGCTTCAATAGCAATCAGCCCCAGCATTTT.

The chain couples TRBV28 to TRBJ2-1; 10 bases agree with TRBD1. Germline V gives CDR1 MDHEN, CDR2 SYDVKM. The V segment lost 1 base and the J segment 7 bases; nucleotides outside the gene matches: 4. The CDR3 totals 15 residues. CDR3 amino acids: CASSLYGTGENEQFF. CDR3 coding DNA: TGTGCCAGCAGTTTATACGGGACAGGGGAAAATGAGCAGTTCTTC.

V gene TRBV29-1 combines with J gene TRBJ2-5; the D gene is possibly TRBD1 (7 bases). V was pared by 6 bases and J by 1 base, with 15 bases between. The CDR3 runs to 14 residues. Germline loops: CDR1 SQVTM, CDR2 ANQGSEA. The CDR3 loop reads CSVGGGLIQETQYF. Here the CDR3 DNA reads TGCAGCGTCGGAGGGGGCCTTATCCAAGAGACCCAGTACTTC.

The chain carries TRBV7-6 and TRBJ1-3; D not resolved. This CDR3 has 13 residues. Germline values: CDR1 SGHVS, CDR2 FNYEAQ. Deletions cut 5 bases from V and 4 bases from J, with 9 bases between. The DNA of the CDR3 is TGTGCCAGCAGCCGAGGGCGGGGAAACACCATATATTTT. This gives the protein CASSRGRGNTIYF.

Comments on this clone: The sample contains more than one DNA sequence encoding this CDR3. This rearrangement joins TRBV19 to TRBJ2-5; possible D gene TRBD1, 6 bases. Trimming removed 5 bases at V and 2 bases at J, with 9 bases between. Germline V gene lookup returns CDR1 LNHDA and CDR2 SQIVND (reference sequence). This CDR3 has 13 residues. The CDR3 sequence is CASSRDRQETQYF. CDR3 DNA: TGTGCCAGTAGTCGAGACAGGCAAGAGACCCAGTACTTC.

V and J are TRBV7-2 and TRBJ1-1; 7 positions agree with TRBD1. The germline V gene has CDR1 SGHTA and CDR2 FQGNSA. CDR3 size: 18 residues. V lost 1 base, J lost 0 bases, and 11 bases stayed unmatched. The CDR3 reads CASSLVGQRLTMNTEAFF. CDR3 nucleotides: TGTGCCAGCAGCTTAGTGGGACAGAGACTTACCATGAACACTGAAGCTTTCTTT.

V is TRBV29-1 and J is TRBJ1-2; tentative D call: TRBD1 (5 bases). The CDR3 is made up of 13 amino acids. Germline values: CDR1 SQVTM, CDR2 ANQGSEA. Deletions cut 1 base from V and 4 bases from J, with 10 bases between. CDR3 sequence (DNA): TGCAGCGTTGAAGGGAGGGGCGCCTATGGCTACACCTTC. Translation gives CSVEGRGAYGYTF.

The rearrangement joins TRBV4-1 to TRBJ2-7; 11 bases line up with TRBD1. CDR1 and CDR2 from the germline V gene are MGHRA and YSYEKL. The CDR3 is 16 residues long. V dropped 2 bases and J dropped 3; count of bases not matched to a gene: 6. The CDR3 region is CASSQTGTGGFYEQYF. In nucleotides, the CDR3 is TGCGCCAGCAGCCAAACCGGGACAGGGGGTTTCTACGAGCAGTACTTC.

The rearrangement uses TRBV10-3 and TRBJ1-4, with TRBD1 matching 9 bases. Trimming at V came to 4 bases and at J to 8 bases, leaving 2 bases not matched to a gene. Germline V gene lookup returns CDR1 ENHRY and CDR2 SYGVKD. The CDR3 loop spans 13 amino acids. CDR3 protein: CAISGQGGEKLFF. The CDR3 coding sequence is TGTGCCATCAGTGGACAGGGGGGAGAAAAACTGTTTTTT.

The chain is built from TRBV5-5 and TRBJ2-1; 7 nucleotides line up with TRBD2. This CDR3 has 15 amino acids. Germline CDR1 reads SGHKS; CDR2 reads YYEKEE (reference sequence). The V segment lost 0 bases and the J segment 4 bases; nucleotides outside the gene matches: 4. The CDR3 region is CASSLALAAYNEQFF. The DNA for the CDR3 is TGTGCCAGCAGCTTGGCCCTAGCGGCTTACAATGAGCAGTTCTTC.

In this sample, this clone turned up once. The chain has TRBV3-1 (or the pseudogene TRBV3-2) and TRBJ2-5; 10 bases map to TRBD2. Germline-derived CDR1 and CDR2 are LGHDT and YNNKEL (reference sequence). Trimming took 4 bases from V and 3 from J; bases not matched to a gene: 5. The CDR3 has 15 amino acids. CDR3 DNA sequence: TGTGCCAGCAGCCCTCGAACTAGCGGGAAAGAGACCCAGTACTTC. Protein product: CASSPRTSGKETQYF.